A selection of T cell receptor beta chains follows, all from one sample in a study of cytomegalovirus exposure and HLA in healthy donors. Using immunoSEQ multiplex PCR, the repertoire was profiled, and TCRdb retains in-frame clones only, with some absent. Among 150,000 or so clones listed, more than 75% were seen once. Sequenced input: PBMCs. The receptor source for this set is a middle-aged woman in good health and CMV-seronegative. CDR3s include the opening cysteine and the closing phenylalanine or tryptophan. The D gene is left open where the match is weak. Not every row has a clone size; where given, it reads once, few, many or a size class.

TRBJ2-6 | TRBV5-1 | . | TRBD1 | TGCGCCAGCAGGAAGGGACAGGGGAACAACCTATCTGGGGCCAACGTCCTGACTTTC | CASRKGQGNNLSGANVLTF
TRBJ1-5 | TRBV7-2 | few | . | TGTGCCAGCAGCTTATCGGGGGGTCATCAGCCCCAGCATTTT | CASSLSGGHQPQHF
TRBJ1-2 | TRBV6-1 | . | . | TGTGCCAGCAGTTATCGGGGATGGAACTATGGCTACACCTTC | CASSYRGWNYGYTF
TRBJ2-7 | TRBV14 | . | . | TGTGCCAGCAGCCAAGTCCTACCTGGCGAGCAGTACTTC | CASSQVLPGEQYF
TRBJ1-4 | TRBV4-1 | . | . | TGCGCCAGCAGCCAAGAATGGGGGGGGGTAACTAATGAAAAACTGTTTTTT | CASSQEWGGVTNEKLFF
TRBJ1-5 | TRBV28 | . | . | TGTGCCAGCAGTTTAGGGCTGGGCAATCAGCCCCAGCATTTT | CASSLGLGNQPQHF
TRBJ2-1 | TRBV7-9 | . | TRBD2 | TGTGCCAGCAGCTTAGGCGGGAGTGAGCAGTTCTTC | CASSLGGSEQFF
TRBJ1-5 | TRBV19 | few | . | TGTGCCAGTAGTACCGCGAATAGCAATCAGCCCCAGCATTTT | CASSTANSNQPQHF
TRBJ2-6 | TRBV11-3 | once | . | TGTGCCAGCAGCTTAGACGGGTTAGAAGCTGGGGCCAACGGCCTGACTTTC | CASSLDGLEAGANGLTF
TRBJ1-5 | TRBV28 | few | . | TGTGCCAGCAGACCAGACAGAATCAATCAGCCCCAGCATTTT | CASRPDRINQPQHF
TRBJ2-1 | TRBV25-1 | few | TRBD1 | TGTGCCAGCGACGGGGACAGGGTCTACAATGAGCAGTTCTTC | CASDGDRVYNEQFF
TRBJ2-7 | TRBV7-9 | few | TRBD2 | TGTGCCAGCAGCTTAGAAGCGGGAAGGTCCTACGAGCAGTACTTC | CASSLEAGRSYEQYF
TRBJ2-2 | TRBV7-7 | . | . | TGTGCTAGCAGCTTAGACGGGAGTTATACCGGGGAGCTGTTTTTT | CASSLDGSYTGELFF
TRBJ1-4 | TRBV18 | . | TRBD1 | TGTGCCAGCTCACCGCGGACAGGGGTCGAAAAACTGTTTTTT | CASSPRTGVEKLFF
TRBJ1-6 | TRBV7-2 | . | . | TGTGCCAGCAGTACGAACGGACAGCTAAATAATTCACCCCTCCACTTT | CASSTNGQLNNSPLHF
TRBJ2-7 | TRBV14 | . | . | TGTGCCAGCAGCCAGTGGGGGACAAGGCTATCCTACGAGCAGTACTTC | CASSQWGTRLSYEQYF
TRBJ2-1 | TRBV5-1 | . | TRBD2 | TGCGCCAGCAGCTTGGCCGGACTAGCGGGAGGTAATGAGCAGTTCTTC | CASSLAGLAGGNEQFF
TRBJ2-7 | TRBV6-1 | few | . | TGTGCCAGCAGTGAAGTGACTGCAACCGAGCAGTACTTC | CASSEVTATEQYF
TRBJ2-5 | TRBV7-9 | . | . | TGTGCCAGCAGCCGTACCGGGGGCCAAGAGACCCAGTACTTC | CASSRTGGQETQYF
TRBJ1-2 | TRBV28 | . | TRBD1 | TGTGCCAGCCGGGACAGCACCTATGGCTACACCTTC | CASRDSTYGYTF
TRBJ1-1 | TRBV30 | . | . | TGTGCCTGGATTTATCCGGGGGGGGGCGGCACTGAAGCTTTCTTT | CAWIYPGGGGTEAFF
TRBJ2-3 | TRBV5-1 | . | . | TGCGCCAGCAGCAGGGGGTTACCCACAGATACGCAGTATTTT | CASSRGLPTDTQYF
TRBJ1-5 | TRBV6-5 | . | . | TGTGCCAGCAGTTCAAACAGGGGCAATCAGCCCCAGCATTTT | CASSSNRGNQPQHF
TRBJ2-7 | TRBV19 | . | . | TGTGCCAGCTCACCCCGGGTCTCGGGATACGAGCAGTACTTC | CASSPRVSGYEQYF
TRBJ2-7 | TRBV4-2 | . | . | TGTGCCAGCAGCCAAGGTGGAGAATGGGGCGAGCAGTACTTC | CASSQGGEWGEQYF
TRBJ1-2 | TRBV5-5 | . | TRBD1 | TGTGCCAGCAGCTTGAGGGGTCAGGGGGCCTATGGCTACACCTTC | CASSLRGQGAYGYTF
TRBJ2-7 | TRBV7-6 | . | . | TGTGCCAGCAGCGGTGTTGAGGGGGCCTACGAGCAGTACTTC | CASSGVEGAYEQYF
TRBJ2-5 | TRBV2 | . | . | TGTGCCAGCAGAGGTCCCGGGACAAACCCACAATTACAAGAGACCCAGTACTTC | CASRGPGTNPQLQETQYF
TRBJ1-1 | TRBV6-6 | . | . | TGTGCCAGCAGTCAAGGGGGGAACACTGAAGCTTTCTTT | CASSQGGNTEAFF
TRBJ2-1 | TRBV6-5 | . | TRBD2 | TGTGCCAGCAGTTACGGAGGGGACTACCAGTTCTTC | CASSYGGDYQFF
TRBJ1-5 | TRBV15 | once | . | TGTGCCACCAGCAGAGACGGGATGGCTAATCAGCCCCAGCATTTT | CATSRDGMANQPQHF
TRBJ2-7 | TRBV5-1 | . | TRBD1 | TGCGCCAGCAGCCCACGCCGGGACAGGCGGACCTACGAGCAGTACTTC | CASSPRRDRRTYEQYF
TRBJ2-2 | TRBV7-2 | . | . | TGTGCCAGCAGCCCCCAGACGAACACCGGGGAGCTGTTTTTT | CASSPQTNTGELFF
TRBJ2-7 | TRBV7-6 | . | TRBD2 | TGTGCCAGCAGCTTAGTCGCGGAGCGGGACTACGAGCAGTACTTC | CASSLVAERDYEQYF
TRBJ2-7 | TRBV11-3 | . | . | TGTGCCAGCAGCCCCCCTCAGACAAAATACGAGCAGTACTTC | CASSPPQTKYEQYF
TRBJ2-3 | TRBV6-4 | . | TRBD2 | TGTGCCAGCAGCCCCGCCGGGGGGGATACGCAGTATTTT | CASSPAGGDTQYF
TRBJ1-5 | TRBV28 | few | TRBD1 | TGTGCCAGCGGAAACAGGGGTCAGCCCCAGCATTTT | CASGNRGQPQHF
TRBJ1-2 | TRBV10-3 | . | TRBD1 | TGTGCCATCAGAGCCGGGACAGGGCTTTATGGCTACACCTTC | CAIRAGTGLYGYTF
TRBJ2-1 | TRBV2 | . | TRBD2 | TGTGCCAGCAGTGCAGGTCTAGCGGGAGGGCCGAAAGATTACAATGAGCAGTTCTTC | CASSAGLAGGPKDYNEQFF
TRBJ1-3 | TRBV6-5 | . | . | TGTGCCAGCAGTTCCACAGGAAACACCATATATTTT | CASSSTGNTIYF
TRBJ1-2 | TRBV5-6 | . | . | TGTGCCAGCAGCTTGGTTCGCAGGATGTATGGCTACACCTTC | CASSLVRRMYGYTF
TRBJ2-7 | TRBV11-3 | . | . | TGTGCCAGCAGCCCCCCCCACTACGAGCAGTACTTC | CASSPPHYEQYF
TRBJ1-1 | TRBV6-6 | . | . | TGTGCCAGCAGTTACGGTCAGGGTTACATGAACACTGAAGCTTTCTTT | CASSYGQGYMNTEAFF
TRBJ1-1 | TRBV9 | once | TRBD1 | TGTGCCAGCAACGTACAGGGGAGCAACACTGAAGCTTTCTTT | CASNVQGSNTEAFF
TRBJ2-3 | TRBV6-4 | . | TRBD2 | TGTGCCAGCAGTAGCGGGGGGGCCACAGATACGCAGTATTTT | CASSSGGATDTQYF
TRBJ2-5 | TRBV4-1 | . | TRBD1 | TGCGCCAGCAGCCAAGAGGAGACAGGGGTCCAAGAGACCCAGTACTTC | CASSQEETGVQETQYF
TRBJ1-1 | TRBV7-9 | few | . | TGTGCCAGCAGCTTTCAGGGAAGGGGGAACACTGAAGCTTTCTTT | CASSFQGRGNTEAFF
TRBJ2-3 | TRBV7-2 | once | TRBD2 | TGTGCCAGCAGCCCCGGACTAGCGGGAGGTTCCCCAGATACGCAGTATTTT | CASSPGLAGGSPDTQYF
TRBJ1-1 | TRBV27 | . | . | TGTGCCAGCAGTTTCTGGCAGAACACTGAAGCTTTCTTT | CASSFWQNTEAFF
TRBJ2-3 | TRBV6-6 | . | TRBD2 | TGTGCCAGCAGCTACGGGGGGGCAGATACGCAGTATTTT | CASSYGGADTQYF
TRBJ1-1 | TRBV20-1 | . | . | TGCAGTGCTAGCGGGATCGAAGCTTTCTTT | CSASGIEAFF
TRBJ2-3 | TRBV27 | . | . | TGTGCCAGCAGCCAGGGGGATACGCAGTATTTT | CASSQGDTQYF
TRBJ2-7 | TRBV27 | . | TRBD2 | TGTGCCAGCCGAATTCTAGGGGCGGGGGAGGACGAGCAGTACTTC | CASRILGAGEDEQYF
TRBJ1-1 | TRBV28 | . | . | TGTGCCAGCAGTTTGACAGTCGGGAACACTGAAGCTTTCTTT | CASSLTVGNTEAFF
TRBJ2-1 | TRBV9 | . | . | TGTGCCAGCAGCCTACTGACAGGGGTGGGAGGGAATGAGCAGTTCTTC | CASSLLTGVGGNEQFF
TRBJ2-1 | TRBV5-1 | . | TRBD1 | TGCGCCAGCAGCCCCGGGACAGGGCGGAAAGATGAGCAGTTCTTC | CASSPGTGRKDEQFF
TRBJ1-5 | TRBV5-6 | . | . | TGTGCCAGCAGCTTGTGGACAGATGTTTACAATCAGCCCCAGCATTTT | CASSLWTDVYNQPQHF